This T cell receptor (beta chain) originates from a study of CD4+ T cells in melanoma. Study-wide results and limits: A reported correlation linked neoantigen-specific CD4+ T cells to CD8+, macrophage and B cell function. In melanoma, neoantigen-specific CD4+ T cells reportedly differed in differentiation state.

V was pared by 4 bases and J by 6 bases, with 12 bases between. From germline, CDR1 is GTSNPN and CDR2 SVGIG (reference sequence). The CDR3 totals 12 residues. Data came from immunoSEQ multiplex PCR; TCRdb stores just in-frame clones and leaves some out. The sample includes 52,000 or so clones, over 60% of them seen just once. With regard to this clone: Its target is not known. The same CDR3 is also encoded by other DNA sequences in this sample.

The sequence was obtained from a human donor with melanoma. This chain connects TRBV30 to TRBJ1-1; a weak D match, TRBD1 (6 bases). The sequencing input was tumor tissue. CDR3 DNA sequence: TGTGCCTGGAATACCGGGGGGCCTGAAGCTTTCTTT. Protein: CAWNTGGPEAFF.